The sequence of this TCR beta chain was determined in a study of Tregs in tolerant kidney transplant recipients. Study-level information: Sorting of CD4+CD25+CD127- cells followed 3-day belatacept mixed lymphocyte reactions, sometimes with roughly 5-day graft donor restimulation. Recipient cells were told from donor cells by antibody staining.

Whole-study results and caveats: The small number of patients limits these findings pending further validation. Biological reproducibility was not directly addressed in this study.

Libraries were prepared by immunoSEQ multiplex PCR; TCRdb keeps only in-frame clonotypes and omits some of them. The data hold approximately 19,000 clones, with around 71% observed a single time. The CDR3 runs to 15 residues. This clone was detected a few times. Its antigen is unknown. The chain employs TRBV12-2 and TRBJ1-2; the D call in the table, TRBD1, was not verified against the DNA. TRBV12-2 is annotated as a pseudogene. The clonotype originates from a human donor in good health. The sample consisted of Tregs from blood cultured with allogeneic cells. This CDR3 is CASRPDQGRGNGYTF. In nucleotides, the CDR3 is TGTGCAAGTCGCCCTGATCAGGGGCGAGGAAATGGCTACACCTTC.